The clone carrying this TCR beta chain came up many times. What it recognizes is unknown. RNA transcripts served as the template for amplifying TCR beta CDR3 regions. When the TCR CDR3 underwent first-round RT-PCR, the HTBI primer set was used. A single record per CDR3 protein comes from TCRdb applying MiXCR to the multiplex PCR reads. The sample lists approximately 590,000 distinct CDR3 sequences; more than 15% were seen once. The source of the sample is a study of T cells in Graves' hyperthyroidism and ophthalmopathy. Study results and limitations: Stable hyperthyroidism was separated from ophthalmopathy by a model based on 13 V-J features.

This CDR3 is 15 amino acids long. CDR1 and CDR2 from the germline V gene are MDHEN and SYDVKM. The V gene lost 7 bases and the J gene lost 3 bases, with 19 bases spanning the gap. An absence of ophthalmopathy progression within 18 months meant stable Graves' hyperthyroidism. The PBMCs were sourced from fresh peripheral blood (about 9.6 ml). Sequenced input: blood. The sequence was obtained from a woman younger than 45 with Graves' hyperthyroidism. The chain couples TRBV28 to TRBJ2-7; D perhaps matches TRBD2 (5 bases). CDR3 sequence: CASNPGETSRYEQYF. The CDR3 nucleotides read TGTGCCAGCAACCCTGGGGAGACGTCACGCTACGAGCAGTACTTC.